A selection of T cell receptor beta chains follows, all from one sample in a study of vaccination effects on CD4 cells after COVID-19. Clones were sequenced by immunoSEQ multiplex PCR, and TCRdb holds only the in-frame ones, with some missing. The sample includes fewer than 35,000 clones, over 70% of them seen just once. Antigen specificity for these receptors is unknown. This specimen consisted of CD4+ T cells from PBMCs cultured with HCoV-229E spike peptides, obtained after COVID-19 vaccination. The origin of the receptors is a human donor who received a COVID-19 vaccine. Both conserved end residues are part of each CDR3. A D gene is named only where the DNA matches it firmly. Expanded clones are given a class, and other clones once, few, many or no size at all.

>once|NA|TRBV2|TRBJ2-7
CASSRDIYEQYF
TGTGCCAGCAGCCGGGACATCTACGAGCAGTACTTC
>NA|NA|TRBV5-1|TRBJ2-2
CASSLGQYTGELFF
TGCGCCAGCAGCTTGGGACAGTACACCGGGGAGCTGTTTTTT
>few|NA|TRBV19|TRBJ2-7
CASSRPGQYEQYF
TGTGCCAGTAGTCGGCCAGGGCAATACGAGCAGTACTTC
>NA|NA|TRBV12-3/TRBV12-4|TRBJ2-1
CASTRFALQQFF
TGTGCCAGCACCCGGTTCGCGCTGCAGCAGTTCTTC
>NA|NA|TRBV5-1|TRBJ1-3
CASSLATGYSGNTIYF
TGCGCCAGCAGCTTGGCTACAGGTTACTCTGGAAACACCATATATTTT
>NA|NA|TRBV10-3|TRBJ2-2
CAISGVASPRELFF
TGTGCCATCAGTGGTGTGGCTAGCCCCCGGGAGCTGTTTTTT
>NA|NA|TRBV19|TRBJ2-4
CASSIGGAKNIQYF
TGTGCCAGTAGTATCGGCGGGGCCAAAAACATTCAGTACTTC
>NA|TRBD2|TRBV5-1|TRBJ2-3
CASSFGLVGQTDTQYF
TGCGCCAGCAGCTTCGGACTAGTTGGCCAAACAGATACGCAGTATTTT
>NA|TRBD1|TRBV27|TRBJ1-3
CASSSRDSGNTIYF
TGTGCCAGCAGTTCCCGGGACAGTGGAAACACCATATATTTT
>NA|TRBD1|TRBV7-6|TRBJ1-2
CASSLMGRGPGGYTF
TGTGCCAGCAGCTTAATGGGCAGGGGGCCGGGTGGCTACACCTTC
>few|NA|TRBV5-4|TRBJ1-2
CASSWDIDGYTF
TGTGCCAGCAGCTGGGACATCGATGGCTACACCTTC
>few|NA|TRBV11-2|TRBJ1-1
CASSRDTRNTEAFF
TGTGCCAGCAGCCGGGACACTAGGAACACTGAAGCTTTCTTT
>NA|TRBD1|TRBV11-3|TRBJ2-3
CASSLEEGQGQYF
TGTGCCAGCAGCTTAGAGGAGGGACAGGGTCAGTATTTT
>NA|NA|TRBV7-9|TRBJ1-2
CASSGQPGRYYGYTF
TGTGCCAGCAGCGGACAACCGGGTCGCTACTATGGCTACACCTTC
>NA|NA|TRBV5-5|TRBJ2-7
CASSFDNTPYEQYF
TGTGCCAGCAGCTTCGACAACACCCCCTACGAGCAGTACTTC
>NA|TRBD1|TRBV6-2/TRBV6-3|TRBJ1-3
CASSLGQGSGNTIYF
TGTGCCAGCAGCCTCGGACAGGGCTCTGGAAACACCATATATTTT
>NA|NA|TRBV5-1|TRBJ2-7
CASSPRTREGSYEQYF
TGCGCCAGCAGCCCCAGAACCAGGGAAGGCTCCTACGAGCAGTACTTC
>NA|NA|TRBV4-1|TRBJ2-1
CASSPFEGISNEQFF
TGCGCCAGCAGCCCCTTTGAGGGGATTAGCAATGAGCAGTTCTTC
>few|NA|TRBV25-1|TRBJ2-7
CASSEGGTYEQYF
TGTGCCAGCAGTGAAGGGGGGACCTACGAGCAGTACTTC
>NA|NA|TRBV5-6|TRBJ2-6
CASSSLGPGANVLTF
TGTGCCAGCAGCTCTCTGGGACCTGGGGCCAACGTCCTGACTTTC
>NA|NA|TRBV27|TRBJ2-7
CASRTGTNIREQYF
TGTGCCAGCAGAACCGGGACAAACATAAGGGAGCAGTACTTC
>once|NA|TRBV7-9|TRBJ2-5
CASSFSLDTEETQYF
TGTGCCAGCAGCTTTAGCCTCGACACCGAAGAGACCCAGTACTTC
>NA|NA|TRBV6-5|TRBJ1-5
CASSTQGSNQPQHF
TGTGCCAGCAGTACACAGGGAAGCAATCAGCCCCAGCATTTT
>NA|NA|TRBV7-2|TRBJ1-6
CASSLAGRQSPLHF
TGTGCCAGCAGCTTAGCGGGACGTCAATCACCCCTCCACTTT
>once|NA|TRBV24-1|TRBJ2-7
CATSDLWGLEQYF
TGTGCCACCAGTGATTTGTGGGGGCTCGAGCAGTACTTC
>NA|NA|TRBV20-1|TRBJ2-5
CSASELETQYF
TGCAGTGCTTCAGAATTAGAGACCCAGTACTTC
>NA|NA|TRBV5-1|TRBJ2-7
CASSLEARETYEQYF
TGCGCCAGCAGCTTGGAAGCCCGGGAGACCTACGAGCAGTACTTC
>NA|NA|TRBV5-1|TRBJ1-2
CASSSEQLIYTF
TGCGCCAGCAGCTCCGAGCAGTTAATCTACACCTTC
>NA|NA|TRBV21-1|TRBJ2-5
CASSKGEGETQYF
TGTGCCAGCAGCAAGGGGGAAGGAGAGACCCAGTACTTC
>NA|NA|TRBV13|TRBJ2-1
CASSWRRVDEQFF
TGTGCCAGCAGCTGGAGAAGAGTCGATGAGCAGTTCTTC
>NA|TRBD2|TRBV7-6|TRBJ2-5
CASPAGGRGEKGETQYF
TGTGCCAGCCCAGCGGGGGGGCGGGGGGAAAAGGGAGAGACCCAGTACTTC
>NA|TRBD1|TRBV5-1|TRBJ1-2
CASSLGGTVGTRGYTF
TGCGCCAGCAGCTTGGGGGGGACAGTGGGGACGCGCGGCTACACCTTC
>NA|NA|TRBV7-9|TRBJ2-7
CASSPSPGVGEQYF
TGTGCCAGCAGCCCAAGCCCTGGTGTCGGCGAGCAGTACTTC
>NA|TRBD1|TRBV2|TRBJ1-5
CASRATGVGNQPQHF
TGTGCCAGCAGGGCGACAGGGGTTGGCAATCAGCCCCAGCATTTT
>NA|NA|TRBV29-1|TRBJ1-2
CSVPLLDRRSYTF
TGCAGCGTTCCCTTACTTGACAGGAGGAGCTACACCTTC
>NA|TRBD1|TRBV5-1|TRBJ1-1
CASSLTGQGAGSEAFF
TGCGCCAGCAGCTTGACCGGACAGGGGGCAGGATCTGAAGCTTTCTTT
>NA|NA|TRBV7-9|TRBJ1-4
CASSPGQGNEKLFF
TGTGCCAGCAGCCCCGGGCAGGGTAATGAAAAACTGTTTTTT
>NA|TRBD1|TRBV10-1|TRBJ2-3
CASSYRGSEDTQYF
TGCGCCAGCAGTTACAGGGGTAGTGAAGATACGCAGTATTTT
>NA|NA|TRBV7-9|TRBJ2-2
CASSFFLDTGELFF
TGTGCCAGCAGCTTTTTTTTGGACACCGGGGAGCTGTTTTTT
>NA|NA|TRBV11-3|TRBJ2-1
CASSRREGMGNEQFF
TGTGCCAGCAGCCGACGTGAGGGTATGGGCAATGAGCAGTTCTTC
>once|TRBD1|TRBV23-1|TRBJ2-3
CASSQPRGTGPNPTDTQYF
TGCGCCAGCAGTCAACCCCGAGGGACAGGGCCGAATCCAACAGATACGCAGTATTTT
>NA|TRBD1|TRBV2|TRBJ1-5
CASSDHWGTGIQPQHF
TGTGCCAGCAGTGATCACTGGGGGACAGGGATTCAGCCCCAGCATTTT
>NA|NA|TRBV12-3/TRBV12-4|TRBJ2-1
CASSFPSANEQFF
TGTGCCAGCAGTTTTCCCAGTGCCAATGAGCAGTTCTTC
>NA|TRBD1|TRBV19|TRBJ1-3
CASSLRQGAFRNTIYF
TGTGCCAGTAGTCTAAGACAGGGGGCCTTTAGAAACACCATATATTTT
>NA|NA|TRBV29-1|TRBJ2-7
CSAGPQGGHEQYF
TGCAGCGCAGGGCCCCAGGGGGGGCACGAGCAGTACTTC
>NA|NA|TRBV6-2/TRBV6-3|TRBJ2-5
CASSKGAGSPQETQYF
TGTGCCAGCAGTAAAGGGGCGGGAAGCCCCCAAGAGACCCAGTACTTC
>NA|NA|TRBV18|TRBJ2-3
CASSPVGGPAPDTQYF
TGTGCCAGCTCACCTGTCGGGGGGCCGGCCCCAGATACGCAGTATTTT
>NA|NA|TRBV5-8|TRBJ2-3
CASSFTDTDTQYF
TGTGCCAGCAGCTTCACCGATACAGATACGCAGTATTTT
>few|NA|TRBV27|TRBJ1-5
CASSPGRIPGQPQHF
TGTGCCAGCAGTCCCGGACGGATCCCCGGGCAGCCCCAGCATTTT
>NA|TRBD1|TRBV10-3|TRBJ2-1
CASCGTGDNEQFF
TGTGCCAGCTGCGGGACAGGGGACAATGAGCAGTTCTTC
>NA|TRBD2|TRBV2|TRBJ2-1
CASIPGLAGVGEQFF
TGTGCCAGCATTCCGGGACTAGCGGGAGTAGGTGAGCAGTTCTTC
>NA|NA|TRBV12-3/TRBV12-4|TRBJ1-6
CASSTGHNSPLHF
TGTGCCAGCAGTACAGGGCATAATTCACCCCTCCACTTT
>few|NA|TRBV5-6|TRBJ1-2
CASSLPGSNYGYTF
TGTGCCAGCAGCTTGCCAGGTTCTAACTATGGCTACACCTTC
>NA|NA|TRBV15|TRBJ2-7
CATSRETHRDYEQYF
TGTGCCACCAGCAGGGAAACTCACAGGGACTACGAGCAGTACTTC